The T cell receptor (beta chain) under discussion was sequenced for a study of shared clonotypes between healthy human individuals. The table lists this clone with a few counts. Its antigen is still unknown. Study-wide results and limits: Sampling included only blood; tissue repertoires likely differ. Sequencing depth was predicted to influence how clonotypes are shared among donors.

Assay used: immunoSEQ multiplex PCR; TCRdb lists only in-frame clones, some missing. The sample holds about 1 million clones, around 74% seen once. Germline V gives CDR1 SGHTA, CDR2 FQGNSA. V shed 2 bases and J shed 4 bases, with 14 bases lying between them. This CDR3 contains 15 residues. Sample: memory CD4+ T cells sorted from blood. Subset in this sample: CD45RA-negative fraction. This chain joins TRBV7-2 and TRBJ1-1; D might be TRBD1 (6 bases). The clonotype comes from a young man in good health. The CDR3 sequence: CASSLTGGIGTEAFF. DNA of the CDR3: TGTGCCAGCAGCTTAACCGGGGGCATAGGCACTGAAGCTTTCTTT.